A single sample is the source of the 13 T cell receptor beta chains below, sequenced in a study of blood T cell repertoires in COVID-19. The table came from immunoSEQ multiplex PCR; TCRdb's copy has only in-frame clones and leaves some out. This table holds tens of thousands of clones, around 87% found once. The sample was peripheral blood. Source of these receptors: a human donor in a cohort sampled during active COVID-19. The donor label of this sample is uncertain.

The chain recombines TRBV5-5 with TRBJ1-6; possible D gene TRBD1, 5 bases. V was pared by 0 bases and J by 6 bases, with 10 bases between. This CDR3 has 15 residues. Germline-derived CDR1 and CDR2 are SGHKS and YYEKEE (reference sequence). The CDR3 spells CASSLGARANSPLHF. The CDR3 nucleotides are TGTGCCAGCAGCTTGGGTGCCAGGGCTAATTCACCCCTCCACTTT.

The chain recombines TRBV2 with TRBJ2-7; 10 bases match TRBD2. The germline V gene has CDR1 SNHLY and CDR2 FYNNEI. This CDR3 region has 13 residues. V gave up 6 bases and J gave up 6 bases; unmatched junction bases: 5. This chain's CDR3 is CASRMTSGSEQYF. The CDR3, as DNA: TGTGCCAGCAGGATGACTAGCGGGTCCGAGCAGTACTTC.

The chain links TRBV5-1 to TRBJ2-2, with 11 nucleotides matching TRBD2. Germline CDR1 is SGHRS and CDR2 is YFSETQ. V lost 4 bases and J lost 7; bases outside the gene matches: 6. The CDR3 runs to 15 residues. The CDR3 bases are TGCGCCAGCAGCCAAACTAGCGGGAGAGGCGGGGAGCTGTTTTTT. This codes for CASSQTSGRGGELFF.

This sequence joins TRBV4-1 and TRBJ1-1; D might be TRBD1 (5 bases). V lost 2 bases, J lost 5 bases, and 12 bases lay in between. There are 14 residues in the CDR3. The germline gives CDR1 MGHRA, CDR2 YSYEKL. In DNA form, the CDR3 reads TGCGCCAGCAGCCAACCCACCGGGGGGACTGAAGCTTTCTTT. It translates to CASSQPTGGTEAFF.

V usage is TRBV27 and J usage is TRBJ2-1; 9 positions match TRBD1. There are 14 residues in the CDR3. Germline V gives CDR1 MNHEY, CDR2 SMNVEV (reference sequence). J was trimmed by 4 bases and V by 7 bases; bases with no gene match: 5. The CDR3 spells CASNTGGAYNEQFF. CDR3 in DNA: TGTGCCAGCAATACAGGGGGCGCTTACAATGAGCAGTTCTTC.

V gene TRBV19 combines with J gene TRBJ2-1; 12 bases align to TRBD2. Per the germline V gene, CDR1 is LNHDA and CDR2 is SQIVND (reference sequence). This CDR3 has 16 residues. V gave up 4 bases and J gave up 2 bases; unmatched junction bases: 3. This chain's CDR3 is CASSRGLAGTYNEQFF. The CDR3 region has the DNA TGTGCCAGTAGTAGGGGACTAGCGGGTACCTACAATGAGCAGTTCTTC.

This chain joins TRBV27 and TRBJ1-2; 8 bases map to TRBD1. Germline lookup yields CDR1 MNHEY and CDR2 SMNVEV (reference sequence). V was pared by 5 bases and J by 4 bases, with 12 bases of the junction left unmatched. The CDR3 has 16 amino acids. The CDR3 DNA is TGTGCCAGCAGTCCCGCATCGGCAGGGGGCTCCTATGGCTACACCTTC. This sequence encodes CASSPASAGGSYGYTF.

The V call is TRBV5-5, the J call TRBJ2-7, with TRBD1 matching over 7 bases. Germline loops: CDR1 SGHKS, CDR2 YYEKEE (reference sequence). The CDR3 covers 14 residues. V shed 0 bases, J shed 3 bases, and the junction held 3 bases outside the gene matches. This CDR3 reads CASSLGGTVYEQYF. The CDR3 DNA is TGTGCCAGCAGCTTGGGAGGGACAGTCTACGAGCAGTACTTC.

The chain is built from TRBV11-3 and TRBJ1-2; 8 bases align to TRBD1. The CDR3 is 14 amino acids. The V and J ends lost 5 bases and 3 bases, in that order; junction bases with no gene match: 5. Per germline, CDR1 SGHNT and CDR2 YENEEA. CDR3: CASSPGTGYYGYTF. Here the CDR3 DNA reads TGTGCCAGCAGCCCCGGGACAGGCTACTATGGCTACACCTTC.

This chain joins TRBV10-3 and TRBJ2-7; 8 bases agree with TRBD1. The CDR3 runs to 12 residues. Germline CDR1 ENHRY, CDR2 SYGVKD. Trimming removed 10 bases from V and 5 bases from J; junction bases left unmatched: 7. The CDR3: CASRGRSDEQYF. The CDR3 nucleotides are TGTGCCAGCAGGGGGCGATCCGACGAGCAGTACTTC.

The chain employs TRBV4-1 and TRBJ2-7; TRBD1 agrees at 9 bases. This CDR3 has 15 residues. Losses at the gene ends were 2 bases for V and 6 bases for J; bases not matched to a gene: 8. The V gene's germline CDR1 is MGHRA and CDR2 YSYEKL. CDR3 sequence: CASSQRSWDRAEQYF. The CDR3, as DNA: TGCGCCAGCAGCCAAAGGTCTTGGGACAGGGCCGAGCAGTACTTC.

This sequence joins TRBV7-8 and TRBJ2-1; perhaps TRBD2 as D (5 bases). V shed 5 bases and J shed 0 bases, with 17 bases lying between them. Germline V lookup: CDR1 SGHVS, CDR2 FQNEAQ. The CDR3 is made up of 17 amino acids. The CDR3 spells CASSQTFRGSSYNEQFF. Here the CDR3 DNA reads TGTGCCAGCAGCCAGACTTTTCGGGGAAGCTCCTACAATGAGCAGTTCTTC.

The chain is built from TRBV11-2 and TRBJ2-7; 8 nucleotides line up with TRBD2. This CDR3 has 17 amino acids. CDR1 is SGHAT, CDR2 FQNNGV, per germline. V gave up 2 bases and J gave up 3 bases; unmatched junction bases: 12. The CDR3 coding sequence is TGTGCCAGCAGCTTACGATTTAGCGGGACCGAACACTACGAGCAGTACTTC. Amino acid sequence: CASSLRFSGTEHYEQYF.